The 7 T cell receptor beta chains presented below share a single source sample, sequenced in a study of T cell responses to AZD1222 COVID-19 vaccine. Method: immunoSEQ multiplex PCR; TCRdb's copy keeps in-frame clones and lacks some. This table holds 110,000 or so clones, roughly nine tenths found once. The material sequenced was peripheral blood, taken on day 0 of AZD1222 vaccination. These receptors all stem from an adult in good health.

This rearrangement joins TRBV19 to TRBJ1-2; weak D call: TRBD1 (5 bases). V dropped 3 bases and J dropped 4 bases, with 18 bases sitting between them. Germline lookup yields CDR1 LNHDA and CDR2 SQIVND (reference sequence). The length of the CDR3 is 16 residues. The CDR3 is CASSMAGRRLGYGYTF. CDR3 in DNA: TGTGCCAGTAGTATGGCAGGGCGCAGGTTGGGCTATGGCTACACCTTC.

DNA for the CDR3: TGTGCCAGCAGTGAAGCCGGCAGAATTCCGGGCACTGAAGCTTTCTTT. This translates into CASSEAGRIPGTEAFF. The rearrangement links TRBV6-1 to TRBJ1-1; D ambiguous. The CDR3 covers 16 residues. Trimming took off 0 bases at V and 4 bases at J, with 15 bases between the two ends. Looked up from germline, CDR1 is MNHNS and CDR2 is SASEGT.

The V and J genes are TRBV2 and TRBJ2-7; 10 bases match TRBD1. This CDR3 contains 14 residues. CDR1 is SNHLY, CDR2 FYNNEI, per germline. Trimming removed 5 bases from V and 7 bases from J; junction bases left unmatched: 8. In nucleotides, the CDR3 is TGTGCCAGCAGTACCGGGACAGGGGTTCGAGAGCAGTACTTC. As protein: CASSTGTGVREQYF.

The chain uses TRBV29-1 and TRBJ2-7; possible D gene TRBD2, 5 bases. Trimming left V 7 bases short and J 9 bases short, with 19 bases between. CDR3 length equals 12 residues. CDR1 SQVTM and CDR2 ANQGSEA come from the germline V gene. The CDR3 DNA reads as TGCAGCGCCGGGGAAAGACAACGAGGGCAGTACTTC. Amino acid sequence: CSAGERQRGQYF.

This chain connects TRBV30 to TRBJ1-2; D is perhaps TRBD1 (6 bases). The V gene lost 4 bases and the J gene lost 4 bases, with 22 bases spanning the gap. The CDR3 totals 16 residues. Per germline, CDR1 GTSNPN and CDR2 SVGIG (reference sequence). In DNA form, the CDR3 reads TGTGCCTGGAACCGCGGGGGGCCCGCCCGATTCTATGGCTACACCTTC. Its translation is CAWNRGGPARFYGYTF.

The rearrangement joins TRBV7-9 to TRBJ2-5, with 15 nucleotides matching TRBD2. Per germline, CDR1 SEHNR and CDR2 FQNEAQ (reference sequence). J gave up 2 bases and V 4 bases, and 5 bases lay outside the gene matches. This CDR3 is built from 17 residues. Here the CDR3 reads CASSSWTSGRGQETQYF. Here the CDR3 DNA reads TGTGCCAGCAGCTCCTGGACTAGCGGGAGGGGTCAAGAGACCCAGTACTTC.

The rearrangement links TRBV30 to TRBJ2-1, with D perhaps assigned TRBD1 or TRBD2 (5 bases each). Per germline, CDR1 GTSNPN and CDR2 SVGIG (reference sequence). V dropped 1 base and J dropped 9 bases, with 10 bases sitting between them. The CDR3 is 12 residues long. The CDR3 region has the DNA TGTGCCTGGAGTGGTTCGGGGACTGAGCAGTTCTTC. Amino acid sequence: CAWSGSGTEQFF.